This TCR beta chain was sequenced in a study of graft-versus-host responses after intestinal transplantation. The germline V and J ends were trimmed by 0 bases and 11 bases, with 10 bases remaining between them. The CDR3 contains 12 residues. Looked up from germline, CDR1 is SNHLY and CDR2 is FYNNEI. Points on this clone: Its antigen remains unknown.

Study-wide findings and caveats: Recipient-marrow GvH clones were detected, some having first appeared in ileum or blood.

Clones were sequenced by immunoSEQ multiplex PCR, and TCRdb holds only the in-frame ones, with some missing. The data show roughly 99,000 clones, about 82% seen once. This chain joins TRBV2 and TRBJ1-1; D is uncertain. This receptor was obtained from a human patient who received an intestinal transplant, so some T cells may come from the graft donor. The sequencing here drew on PBMCs, taken 255 days after intestinal transplant. CDR3 coding DNA: TGTGCCAGCAGTGAAGCCCGGCGTCAGGCTTTCTTT. Encoded protein: CASSEARRQAFF.